This T cell receptor (beta chain) was captured by sequencing in a study of blood T cells in healthy people across ages. This clonotype was seen repeatedly, ten times or more. The antigen is unknown. Findings and caveats of the study: CMV infection status of these donors was not known.

Primed by a sample-barcoded 5' primer and a J-beta primer mix, a second PCR proceeded for roughly 6 to 12 cycles. Via MiXCR, TCRdb re-called the 5' RACE reads, giving one row per CDR3 protein. The sample contains about 1.6 million distinct CDR3 sequences, 34% of which appear only once. V lost 5 bases and J lost 4; bases outside the gene matches: 13. Germline CDR1 and CDR2: SQVTM and ANQGSEA. The CDR3 is 17 residues long. This TCR was sampled from a woman aged 25 to 39 in good health. Sequencing was performed on blood. The chain recombines TRBV29-1 with TRBJ2-6; 8 nucleotides match TRBD1. The CDR3 region is CSVPASRGLMGANVLTF. CDR3 nucleotides: TGCAGCGTTCCAGCCTCCAGGGGGCTGATGGGGGCCAACGTCCTGACTTTC.